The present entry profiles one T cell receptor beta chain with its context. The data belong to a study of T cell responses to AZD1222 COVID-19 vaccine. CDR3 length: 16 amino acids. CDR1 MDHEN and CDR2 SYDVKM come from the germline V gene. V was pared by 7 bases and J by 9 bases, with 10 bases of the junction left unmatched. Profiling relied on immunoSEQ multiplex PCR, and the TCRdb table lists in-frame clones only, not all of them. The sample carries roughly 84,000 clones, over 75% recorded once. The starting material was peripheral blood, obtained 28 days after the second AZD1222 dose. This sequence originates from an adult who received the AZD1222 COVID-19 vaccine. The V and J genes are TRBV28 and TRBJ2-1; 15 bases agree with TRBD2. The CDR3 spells CASTKSGTSGRSEQFF. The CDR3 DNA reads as TGTGCCAGCACCAAATCCGGGACTAGCGGGAGGAGTGAGCAGTTCTTC.